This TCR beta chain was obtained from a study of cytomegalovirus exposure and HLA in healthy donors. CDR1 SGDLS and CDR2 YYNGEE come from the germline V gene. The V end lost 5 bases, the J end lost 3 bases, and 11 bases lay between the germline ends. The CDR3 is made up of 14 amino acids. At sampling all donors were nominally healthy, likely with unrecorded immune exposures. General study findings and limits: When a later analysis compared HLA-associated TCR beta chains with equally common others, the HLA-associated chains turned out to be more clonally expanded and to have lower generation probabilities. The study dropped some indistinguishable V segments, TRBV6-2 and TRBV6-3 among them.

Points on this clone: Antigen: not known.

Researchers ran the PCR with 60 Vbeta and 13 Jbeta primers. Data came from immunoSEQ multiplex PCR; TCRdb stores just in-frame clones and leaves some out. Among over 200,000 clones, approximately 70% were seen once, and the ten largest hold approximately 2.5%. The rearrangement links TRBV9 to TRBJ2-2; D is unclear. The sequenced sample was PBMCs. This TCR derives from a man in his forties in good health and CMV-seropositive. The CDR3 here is CASSRAVDTGELFF. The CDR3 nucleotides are TGTGCCAGCAGTCGAGCCGTGGACACCGGGGAGCTGTTTTTT.